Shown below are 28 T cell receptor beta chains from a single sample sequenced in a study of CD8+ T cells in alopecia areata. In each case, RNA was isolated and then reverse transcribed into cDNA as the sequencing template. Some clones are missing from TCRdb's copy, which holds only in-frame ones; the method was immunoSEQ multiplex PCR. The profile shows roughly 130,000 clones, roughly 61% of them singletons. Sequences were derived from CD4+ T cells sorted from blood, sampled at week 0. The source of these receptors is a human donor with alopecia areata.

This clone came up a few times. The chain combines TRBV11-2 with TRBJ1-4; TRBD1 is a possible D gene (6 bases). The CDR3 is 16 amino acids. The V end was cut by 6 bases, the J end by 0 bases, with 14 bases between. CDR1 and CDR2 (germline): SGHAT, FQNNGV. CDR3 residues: CASREWGRTTNEKLFF. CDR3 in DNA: TGTGCCAGCAGGGAATGGGGGCGGACAACTAATGAAAAACTGTTTTTT. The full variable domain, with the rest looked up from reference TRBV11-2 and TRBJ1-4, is EAGVAQSPRYKIIEKRQSVAFWCNPISGHATLYWYQQILGQGPKLLIQFQNNGVVDDSQLPKDRFSAERLKGVDSTLKIQPAKLEDSAVYLCASREWGRTTNEKLFFGSGTQLSVL.

The CDR3: CASSSRLGEQFF. DNA for the CDR3: TGTGCCAGCAGCTCCAGGCTCGGTGAGCAGTTCTTC. The chain couples TRBV5-6 to TRBJ2-1; no reliable D call. V was trimmed by 3 bases and J by 9 bases, leaving 10 bases between them. Per the germline V gene, CDR1 is SGHDT and CDR2 is YYEEEE. The CDR3 length is 12 residues.

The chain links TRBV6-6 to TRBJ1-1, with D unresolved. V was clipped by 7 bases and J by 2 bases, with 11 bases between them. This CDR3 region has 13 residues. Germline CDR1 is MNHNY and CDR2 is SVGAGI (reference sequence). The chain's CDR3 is CASIYGSNTEAFF. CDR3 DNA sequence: TGTGCCAGCATCTACGGGTCAAACACTGAAGCTTTCTTT.

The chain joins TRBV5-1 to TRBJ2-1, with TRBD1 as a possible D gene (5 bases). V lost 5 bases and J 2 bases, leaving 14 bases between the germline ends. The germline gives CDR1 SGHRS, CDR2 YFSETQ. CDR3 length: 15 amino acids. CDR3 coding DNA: TGCGCCAGCAGTCCGGCAGGGCTTACCTACAATGAGCAGTTCTTC. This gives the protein CASSPAGLTYNEQFF.

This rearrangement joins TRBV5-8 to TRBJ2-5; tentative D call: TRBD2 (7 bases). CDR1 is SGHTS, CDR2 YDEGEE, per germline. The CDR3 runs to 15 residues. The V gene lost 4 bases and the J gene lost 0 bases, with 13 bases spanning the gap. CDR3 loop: CASSPGGFYQETQYF. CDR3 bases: TGTGCCAGCAGCCCGGGGGGCTTTTACCAAGAGACCCAGTACTTC.

CDR3 DNA sequence: TGTGCCAGCAGTTCCCCGACGGGGTTGACCTACGAGCAGTACTTC. Protein sequence: CASSSPTGLTYEQYF. The chain is built from TRBV28 and TRBJ2-7; possible D gene TRBD2, 5 bases. The V end was cut by 4 bases, the J end by 2 bases, with 15 bases between. This CDR3 has 15 amino acids. From germline, CDR1 is MDHEN and CDR2 SYDVKM.

The CDR3 is CAITPGGNQPQHF. The CDR3 bases are TGTGCCATCACTCCGGGGGGCAATCAGCCCCAGCATTTT. This rearrangement joins TRBV10-3 to TRBJ1-5; a weak D match, TRBD1 (5 bases). CDR1 ENHRY and CDR2 SYGVKD come from the germline V gene. The CDR3 totals 13 residues. V was shortened by 7 bases and J by 2 bases, with 9 bases between the two germline ends.

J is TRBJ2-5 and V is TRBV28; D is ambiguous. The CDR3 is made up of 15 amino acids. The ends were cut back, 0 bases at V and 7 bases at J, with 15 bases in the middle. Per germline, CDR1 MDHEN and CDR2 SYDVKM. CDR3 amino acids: CASSLWGSPLPTQYF. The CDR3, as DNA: TGTGCCAGCAGTTTATGGGGAAGTCCTCTTCCGACCCAGTACTTC.

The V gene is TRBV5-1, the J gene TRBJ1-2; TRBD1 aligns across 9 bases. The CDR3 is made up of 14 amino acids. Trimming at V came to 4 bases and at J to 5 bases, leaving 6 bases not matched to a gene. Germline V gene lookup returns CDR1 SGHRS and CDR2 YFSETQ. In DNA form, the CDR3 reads TGCGCCAGCAGCCGGGACAGGGTGGCTTATGGCTACACCTTC. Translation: CASSRDRVAYGYTF.

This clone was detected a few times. As DNA, the CDR3 is TGTGCCAGCTCACCGGTTGACTACGAGCAGTACTTC. Its protein is CASSPVDYEQYF. The chain employs TRBV18 and TRBJ2-7; D remains unclear. Germline assignment: CDR1 KGHSH and CDR2 LQKENI. CDR3 length equals 12 residues. V lost 3 bases and J 3 bases, leaving 6 bases between the germline ends.

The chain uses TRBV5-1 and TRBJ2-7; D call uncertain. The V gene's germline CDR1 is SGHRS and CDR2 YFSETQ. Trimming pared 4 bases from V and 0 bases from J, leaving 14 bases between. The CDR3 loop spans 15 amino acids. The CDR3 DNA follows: TGCGCCAGCAGCCAGCCGGACCTAGACTCCTACGAGCAGTACTTC. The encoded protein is CASSQPDLDSYEQYF.

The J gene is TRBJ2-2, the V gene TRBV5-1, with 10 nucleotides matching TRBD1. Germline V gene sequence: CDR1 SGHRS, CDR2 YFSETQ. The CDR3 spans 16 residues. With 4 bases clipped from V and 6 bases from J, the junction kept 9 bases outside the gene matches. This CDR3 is CASSIGTGDMAGELFF. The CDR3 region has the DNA TGCGCCAGCAGCATAGGGACAGGGGATATGGCCGGGGAGCTGTTTTTT.

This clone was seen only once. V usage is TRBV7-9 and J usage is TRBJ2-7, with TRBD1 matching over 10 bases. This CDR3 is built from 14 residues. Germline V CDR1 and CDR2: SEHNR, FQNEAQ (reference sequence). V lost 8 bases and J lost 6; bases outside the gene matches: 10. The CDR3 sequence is CASGAGTGAAEQYF. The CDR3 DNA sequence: TGTGCCAGCGGGGCCGGGACAGGGGCCGCCGAGCAGTACTTC.

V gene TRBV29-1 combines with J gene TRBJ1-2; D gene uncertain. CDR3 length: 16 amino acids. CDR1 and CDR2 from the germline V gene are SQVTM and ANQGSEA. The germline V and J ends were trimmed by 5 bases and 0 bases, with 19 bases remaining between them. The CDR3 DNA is TGCAGCGTTTCAACATACCGCGGCGAGACTAACTATGGCTACACCTTC. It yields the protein CSVSTYRGETNYGYTF.

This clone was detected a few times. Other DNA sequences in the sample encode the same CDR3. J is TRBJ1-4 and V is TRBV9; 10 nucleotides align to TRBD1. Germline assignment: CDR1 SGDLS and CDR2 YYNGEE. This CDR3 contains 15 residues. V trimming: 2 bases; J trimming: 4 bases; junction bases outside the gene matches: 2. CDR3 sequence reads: CASSVGTGVNEKLFF. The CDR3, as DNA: TGTGCCAGCAGCGTGGGGACAGGGGTTAATGAAAAACTGTTTTTT.

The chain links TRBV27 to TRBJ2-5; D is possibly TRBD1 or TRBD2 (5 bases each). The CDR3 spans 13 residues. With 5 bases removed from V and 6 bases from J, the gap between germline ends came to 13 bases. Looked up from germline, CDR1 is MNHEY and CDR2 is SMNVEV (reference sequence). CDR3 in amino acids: CASSPGPRQTQYF. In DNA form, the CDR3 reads TGTGCCAGCAGTCCGGGGCCCCGACAGACCCAGTACTTC.

CDR3 coding DNA: TGCGCCAGCAGCTTGGAGCCGGGGAACACTGAAGCTTTCTTT. Protein product: CASSLEPGNTEAFF. V usage is TRBV5-1 and J usage is TRBJ1-1; D call uncertain. Trimming took 0 bases from V and 1 from J, leaving 7 bases between them. CDR3 length: 14 amino acids. Germline V gene data show CDR1 as SGHRS and CDR2 as YFSETQ.

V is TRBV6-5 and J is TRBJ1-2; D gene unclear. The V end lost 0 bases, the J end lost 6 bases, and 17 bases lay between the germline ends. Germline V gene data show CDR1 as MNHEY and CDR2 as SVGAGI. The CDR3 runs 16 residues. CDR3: CASSYSPGRTFDGYTF. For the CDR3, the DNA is TGTGCCAGCAGTTACTCCCCGGGCAGGACCTTTGATGGCTACACCTTC.

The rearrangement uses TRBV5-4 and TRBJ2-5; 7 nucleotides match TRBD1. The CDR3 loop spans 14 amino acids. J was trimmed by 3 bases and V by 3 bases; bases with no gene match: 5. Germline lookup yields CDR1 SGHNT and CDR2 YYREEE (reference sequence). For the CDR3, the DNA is TGTGCCAGCAGCTCAGGACAGGACGAAGAGACCCAGTACTTC. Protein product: CASSSGQDEETQYF.

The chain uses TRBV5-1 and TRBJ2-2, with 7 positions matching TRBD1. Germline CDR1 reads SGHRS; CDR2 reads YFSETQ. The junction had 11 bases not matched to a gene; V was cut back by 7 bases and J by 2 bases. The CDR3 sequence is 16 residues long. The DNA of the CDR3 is TGCGCCAGCCGCTCGGTAACAGGGGTAAACACCGGGGAGCTGTTTTTT. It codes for CASRSVTGVNTGELFF. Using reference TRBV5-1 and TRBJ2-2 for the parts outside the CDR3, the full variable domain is KAGVTQTPRYLIKTRGQQVTLSCSPISGHRSVSWYQQTPGQGLQFLFEYFSETQRNKGNFPGRFSGRQFSNSRSEMNVSTLELGDSALYLCASRSVTGVNTGELFFGEGSRLTVL.

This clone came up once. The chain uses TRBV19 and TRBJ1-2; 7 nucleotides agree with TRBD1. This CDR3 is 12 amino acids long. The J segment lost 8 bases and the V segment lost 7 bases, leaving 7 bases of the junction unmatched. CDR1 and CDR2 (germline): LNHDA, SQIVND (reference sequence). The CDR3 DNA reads TGTGCCAGTACCAGACAGGGAGGAGGCTACACCTTC. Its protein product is CASTRQGGGYTF.

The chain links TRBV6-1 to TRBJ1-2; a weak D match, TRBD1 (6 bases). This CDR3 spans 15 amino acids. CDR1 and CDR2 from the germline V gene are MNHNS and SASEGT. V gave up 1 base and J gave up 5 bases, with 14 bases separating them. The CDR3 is CASSEVSRTAYGYTF. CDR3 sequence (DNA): TGTGCCAGCAGTGAAGTCTCTCGGACAGCGTATGGCTACACCTTC.

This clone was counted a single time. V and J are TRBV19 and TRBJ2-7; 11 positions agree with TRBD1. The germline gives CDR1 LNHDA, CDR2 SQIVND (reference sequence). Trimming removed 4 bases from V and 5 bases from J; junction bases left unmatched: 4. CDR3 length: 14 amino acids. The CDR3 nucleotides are TGTGCCAGTAGTACCGGGACAGGGGGTCACGAGCAGTACTTC. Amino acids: CASSTGTGGHEQYF.

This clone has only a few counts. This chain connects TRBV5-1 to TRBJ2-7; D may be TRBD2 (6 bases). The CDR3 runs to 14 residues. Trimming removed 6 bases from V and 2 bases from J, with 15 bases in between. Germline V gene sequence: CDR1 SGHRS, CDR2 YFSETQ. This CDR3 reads CASNPGGVTYEQYF. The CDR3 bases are TGCGCCAGCAACCCAGGAGGGGTAACCTACGAGCAGTACTTC.

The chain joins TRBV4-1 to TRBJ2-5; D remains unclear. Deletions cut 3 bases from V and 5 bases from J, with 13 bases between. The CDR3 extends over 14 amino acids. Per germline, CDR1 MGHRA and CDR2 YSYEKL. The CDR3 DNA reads TGCGCCAGCAGCCACCGAGTATCACAGGAGACCCAGTACTTC. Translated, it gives CASSHRVSQETQYF.

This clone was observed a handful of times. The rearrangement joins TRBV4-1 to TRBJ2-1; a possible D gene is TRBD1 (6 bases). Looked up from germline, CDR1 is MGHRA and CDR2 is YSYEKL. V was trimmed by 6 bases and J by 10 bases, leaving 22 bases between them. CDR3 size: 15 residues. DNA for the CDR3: TGCGCCAGCAGTCAGACAGGTCACCGCCGATTAGAGCAGTTCTTC. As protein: CASSQTGHRRLEQFF.

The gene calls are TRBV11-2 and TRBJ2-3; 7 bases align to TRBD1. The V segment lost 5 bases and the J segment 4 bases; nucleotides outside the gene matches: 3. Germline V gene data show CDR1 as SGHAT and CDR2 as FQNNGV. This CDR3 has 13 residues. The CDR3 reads CASSPTGPDTQYF. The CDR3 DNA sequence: TGTGCCAGCAGCCCGACAGGGCCAGATACGCAGTATTTT. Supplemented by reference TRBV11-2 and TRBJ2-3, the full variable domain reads EAGVAQSPRYKIIEKRQSVAFWCNPISGHATLYWYQQILGQGPKLLIQFQNNGVVDDSQLPKDRFSAERLKGVDSTLKIQPAKLEDSAVYLCASSPTGPDTQYFGPGTRLTVL.

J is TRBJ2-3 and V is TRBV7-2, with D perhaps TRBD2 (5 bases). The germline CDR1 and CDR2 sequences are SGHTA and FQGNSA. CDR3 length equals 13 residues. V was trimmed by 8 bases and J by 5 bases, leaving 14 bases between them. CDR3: CASHYRGLDTQYF. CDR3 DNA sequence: TGTGCCAGCCACTACCGGGGATTAGATACGCAGTATTTT.